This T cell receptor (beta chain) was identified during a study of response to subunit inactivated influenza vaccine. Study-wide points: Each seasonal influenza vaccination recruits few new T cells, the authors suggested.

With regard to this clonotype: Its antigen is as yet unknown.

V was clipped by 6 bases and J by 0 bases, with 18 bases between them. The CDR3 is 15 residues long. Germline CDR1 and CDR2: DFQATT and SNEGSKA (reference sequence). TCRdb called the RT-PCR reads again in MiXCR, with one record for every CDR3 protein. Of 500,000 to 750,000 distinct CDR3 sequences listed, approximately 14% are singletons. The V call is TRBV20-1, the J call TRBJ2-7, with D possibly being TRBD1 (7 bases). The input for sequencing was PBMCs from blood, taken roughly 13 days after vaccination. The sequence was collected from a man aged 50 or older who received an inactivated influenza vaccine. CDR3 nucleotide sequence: TGCAGTGCCACCGGGGGCAGGGGGTCCTCCTACGAGCAGTACTTC. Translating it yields CSATGGRGSSYEQYF.